The following is a T cell receptor beta chain sequence with its context. The antigen is not known. These data are taken from a study of T cell clones after liver transplantation. Study summary: TCRbeta sequencing after a pre-transplant mixed lymphocyte reaction identified graft-donor-reactive clones, later tracked in post-transplant blood. Tolerance: complete withdrawal held at least one year, liver enzymes staying within twice normal. Draws occurred before transplant, before withdrawal, and after complete or failed withdrawal. Study outcomes and limitations: Graft donor-reactive T cells may have migrated into the graft rather than being deleted.

The germline V and J ends were trimmed by 4 bases and 7 bases, with 10 bases remaining between them. CDR3 length equals 12 residues. CDR1 is MDHEN and CDR2 is SYDVKM in the germline V gene. TCRdb's table, derived via immunoSEQ multiplex PCR, lists solely in-frame clones and lacks some. The sample has 77,000 or so clones, 80% seen once. The clonotype originates from a human patient who received a liver transplant. A share of the T cells may be of graft donor origin. Material: CD4+ T cells from blood, obtained 12 months after liver transplant. The genes are TRBV28 and TRBJ1-2; TRBD1 might be the D (6 bases). The CDR3 sequence is CASSWGQVGYTF. The CDR3, as DNA: TGTGCCAGCAGTTGGGGGCAAGTTGGCTACACCTTC.